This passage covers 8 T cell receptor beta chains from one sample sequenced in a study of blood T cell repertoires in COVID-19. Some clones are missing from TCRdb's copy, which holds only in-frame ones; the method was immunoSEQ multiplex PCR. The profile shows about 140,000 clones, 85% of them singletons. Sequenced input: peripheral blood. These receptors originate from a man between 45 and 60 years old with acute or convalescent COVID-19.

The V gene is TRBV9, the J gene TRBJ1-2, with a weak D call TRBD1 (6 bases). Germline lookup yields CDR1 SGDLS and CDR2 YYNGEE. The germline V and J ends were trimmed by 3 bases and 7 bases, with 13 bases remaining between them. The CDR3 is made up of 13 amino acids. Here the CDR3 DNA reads TGTGCCAGCAGCGGCGGACAGCCGACTGGCTACACCTTC. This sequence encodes CASSGGQPTGYTF.

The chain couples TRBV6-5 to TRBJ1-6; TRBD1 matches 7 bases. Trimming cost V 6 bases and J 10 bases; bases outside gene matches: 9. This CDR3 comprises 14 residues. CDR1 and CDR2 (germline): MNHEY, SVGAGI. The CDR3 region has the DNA TGTGCCAGCAGCCCGACAGGGTTCGGCTCACCCCTCCACTTT. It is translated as CASSPTGFGSPLHF.

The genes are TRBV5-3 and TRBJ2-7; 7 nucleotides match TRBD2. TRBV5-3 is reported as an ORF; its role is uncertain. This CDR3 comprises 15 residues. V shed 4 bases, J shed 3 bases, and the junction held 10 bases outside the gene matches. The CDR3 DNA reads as TGTGCCAGAAGCCCTCAGCGGGGAACATGCTACGAGCAGTACTTC. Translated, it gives CARSPQRGTCYEQYF.

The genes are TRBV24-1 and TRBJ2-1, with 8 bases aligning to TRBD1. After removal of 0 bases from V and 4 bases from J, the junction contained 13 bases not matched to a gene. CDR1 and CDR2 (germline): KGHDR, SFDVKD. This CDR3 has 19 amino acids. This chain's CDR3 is CATSDLPGQGSIPYNEQFF. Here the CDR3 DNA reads TGTGCCACCAGTGATTTGCCCGGACAGGGTTCGATCCCATACAATGAGCAGTTCTTC.

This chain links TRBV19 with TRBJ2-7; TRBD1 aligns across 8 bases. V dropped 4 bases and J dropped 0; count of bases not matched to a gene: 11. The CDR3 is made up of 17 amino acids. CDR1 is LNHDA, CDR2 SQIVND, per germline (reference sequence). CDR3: CASSRRQGPTFSYEQYF. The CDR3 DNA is TGTGCCAGTAGTAGACGACAGGGGCCGACTTTCTCCTACGAGCAGTACTTC.

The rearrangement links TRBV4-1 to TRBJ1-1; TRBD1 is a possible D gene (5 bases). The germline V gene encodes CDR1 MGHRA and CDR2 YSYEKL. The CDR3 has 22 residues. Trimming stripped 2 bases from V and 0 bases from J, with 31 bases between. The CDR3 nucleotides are TGCGCCAGCAGCCAAATGCCCTCCAATGGGATTCGGGGGAGGGTGATGAACACTGAAGCTTTCTTT. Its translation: CASSQMPSNGIRGRVMNTEAFF.

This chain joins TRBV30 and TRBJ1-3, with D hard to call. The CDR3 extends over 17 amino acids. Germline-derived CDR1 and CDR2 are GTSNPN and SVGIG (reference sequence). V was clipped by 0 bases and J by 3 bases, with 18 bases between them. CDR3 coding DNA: TGTGCCTGGAGTGTAGCAGAAGATTGGGCGGGTGGAAACACCATATATTTT. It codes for CAWSVAEDWAGGNTIYF. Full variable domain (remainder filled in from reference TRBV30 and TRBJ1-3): SQTIHQWPATLVQPVGSPLSLECTVEGTSNPNLYWYRQAAGRGLQLLFYSVGIGQISSEVPQNLSASRPQDRQFILSSKKLLLSDSGFYLCAWSVAEDWAGGNTIYFGEGSWLTVV.

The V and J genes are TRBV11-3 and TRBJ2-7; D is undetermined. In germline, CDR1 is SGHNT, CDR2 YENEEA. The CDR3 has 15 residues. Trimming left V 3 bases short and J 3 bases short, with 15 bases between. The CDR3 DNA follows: TGTGCCAGCAGCTTGACGGAGTTCGGATACTACGAGCAGTACTTC. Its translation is CASSLTEFGYYEQYF. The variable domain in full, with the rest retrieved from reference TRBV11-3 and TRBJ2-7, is EAGVVQSPRYKIIEKKQPVAFWCNPISGHNTLYWYLQNLGQGPELLIRYENEEAVDDSQLPKDRFSAERLKGVDSTLKIQPAELGDSAVYLCASSLTEFGYYEQYFGPGTRLTVT.